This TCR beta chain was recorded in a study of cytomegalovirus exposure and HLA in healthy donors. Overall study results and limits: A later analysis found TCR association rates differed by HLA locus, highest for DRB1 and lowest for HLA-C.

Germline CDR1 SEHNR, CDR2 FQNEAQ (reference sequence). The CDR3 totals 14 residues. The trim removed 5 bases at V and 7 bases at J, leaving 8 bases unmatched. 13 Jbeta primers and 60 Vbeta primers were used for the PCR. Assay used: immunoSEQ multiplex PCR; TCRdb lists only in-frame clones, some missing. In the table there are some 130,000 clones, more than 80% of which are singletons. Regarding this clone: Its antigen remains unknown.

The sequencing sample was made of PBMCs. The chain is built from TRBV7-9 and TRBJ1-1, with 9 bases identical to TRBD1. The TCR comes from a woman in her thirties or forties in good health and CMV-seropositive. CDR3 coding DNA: TGTGCCAGCAGCACGGGACAGGGAGTTAATGAAGCTTTCTTT. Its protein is CASSTGQGVNEAFF.